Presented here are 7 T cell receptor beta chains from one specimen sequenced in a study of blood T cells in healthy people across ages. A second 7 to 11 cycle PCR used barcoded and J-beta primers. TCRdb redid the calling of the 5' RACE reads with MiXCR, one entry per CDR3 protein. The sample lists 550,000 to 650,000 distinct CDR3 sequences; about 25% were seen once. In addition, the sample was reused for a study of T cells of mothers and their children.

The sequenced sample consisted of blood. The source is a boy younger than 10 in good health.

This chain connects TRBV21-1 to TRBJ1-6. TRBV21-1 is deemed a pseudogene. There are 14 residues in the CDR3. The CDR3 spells CASSKSESNSPLHF. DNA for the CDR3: TGTGCCAGCAGCAAATCGGAAAGTAATTCACCCCTCCACTTT.

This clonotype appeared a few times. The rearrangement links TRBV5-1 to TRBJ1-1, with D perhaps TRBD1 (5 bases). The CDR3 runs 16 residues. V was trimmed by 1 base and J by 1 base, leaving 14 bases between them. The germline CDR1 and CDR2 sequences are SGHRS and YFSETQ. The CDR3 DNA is TGCGCCAGCAGCTTGTTGACCGTCGGGGCGAACACTGAAGCTTTCTTT. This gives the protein CASSLLTVGANTEAFF.

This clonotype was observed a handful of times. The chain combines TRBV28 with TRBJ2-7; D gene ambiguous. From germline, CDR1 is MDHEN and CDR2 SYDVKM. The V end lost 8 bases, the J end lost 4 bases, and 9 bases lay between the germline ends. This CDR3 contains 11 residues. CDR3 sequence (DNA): TGTGCCAGCCTTGGGCCTTACGAGCAGTACTTC. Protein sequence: CASLGPYEQYF.

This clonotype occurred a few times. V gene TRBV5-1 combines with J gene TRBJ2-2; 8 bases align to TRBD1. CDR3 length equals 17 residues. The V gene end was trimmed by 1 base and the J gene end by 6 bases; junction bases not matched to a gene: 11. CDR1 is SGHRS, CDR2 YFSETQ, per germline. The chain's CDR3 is CASSLNPDRGEAGELFF. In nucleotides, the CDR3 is TGCGCCAGCAGCTTGAACCCTGACAGGGGTGAGGCCGGGGAGCTGTTTTTT.

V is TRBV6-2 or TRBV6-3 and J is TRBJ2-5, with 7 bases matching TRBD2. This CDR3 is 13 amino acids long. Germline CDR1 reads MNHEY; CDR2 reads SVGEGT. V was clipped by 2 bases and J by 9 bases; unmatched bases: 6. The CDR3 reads CASSYGAAGAQYF. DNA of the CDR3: TGTGCCAGCAGTTACGGCGCTGCGGGGGCCCAGTACTTC.

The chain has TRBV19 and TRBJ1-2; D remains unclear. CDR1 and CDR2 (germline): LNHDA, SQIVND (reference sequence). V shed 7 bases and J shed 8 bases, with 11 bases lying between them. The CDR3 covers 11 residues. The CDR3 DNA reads TGTGCCAGTAAAAAAGAGGGCGGCTACACCTTC. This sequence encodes CASKKEGGYTF.

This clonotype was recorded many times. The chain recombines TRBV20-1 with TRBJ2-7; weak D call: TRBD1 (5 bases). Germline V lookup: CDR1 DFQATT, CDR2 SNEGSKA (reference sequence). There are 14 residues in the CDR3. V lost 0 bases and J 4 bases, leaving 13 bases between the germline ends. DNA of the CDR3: TGCAGTGCTAGAGATGATCAGGACAAATACGAGCAGTACTTC. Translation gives CSARDDQDKYEQYF.